The count of the clone carrying this TCR beta chain is one. Antigen specificity is unknown. All glioblastoma patients lacked an isocitrate dehydrogenase mutation. This record comes from a study of glioma-infiltrating T cells after dendritic cell vaccination. Findings of the study overall: TCR clonality showed no direct relationship with survival.

The PCR used 60 V beta and 13 J beta primers. The table came from immunoSEQ multiplex PCR; TCRdb's copy has only in-frame clones and leaves some out. The table has 95,000 or so clones, about 84% seen once. The V gene's germline CDR1 is SGHNT and CDR2 YENEEA. This CDR3 is built from 14 residues. V was pared by 0 bases and J by 2 bases, with 4 bases between. This specimen consisted of blood, obtained before dendritic cell vaccination. This sequence joins TRBV11-3 and TRBJ1-4; D gene uncertain. The receptor comes from a human donor with glioblastoma. CDR3 DNA: TGTGCCAGCAGCTTAGAGAGGACTAATGAAAAACTGTTTTTT. It yields the protein CASSLERTNEKLFF.